This is a list of T cell receptor beta chains from one sample in a study of blood T cell repertoires in COVID-19. Measured with immunoSEQ multiplex PCR; TCRdb has only the in-frame clones, and not every one. The sample lists over 85,000 clones, 88% occurring once. The sequenced sample was peripheral blood. These receptors were taken from a woman in her 70s with acute or convalescent COVID-19. CDR3s include the opening cysteine and the closing phenylalanine or tryptophan. A D gene is named only where the DNA matches it firmly. Rows may omit the clone size; those that give it use once, few, many or a size class.

>NA|TRBJ2-5|TRBD2|TRBV6-1
TGTGCCAGCAGTGAAGTCCCCTGGGTAGCGGGATACCAAGAGACCCAGTACTTC
CASSEVPWVAGYQETQYF
>NA|TRBJ2-7|NA|TRBV24-1
TGTGCCACCAGCCCAGGGGGGTCCTACGAGCAGTACTTC
CATSPGGSYEQYF
>once|TRBJ2-1|NA|TRBV15
TGTGCCACCAGCATTGGGGGGGCTTACAATGAGCAGTTCTTC
CATSIGGAYNEQFF
>NA|TRBJ2-2|TRBD2|TRBV27
TGTGCCAGCAGTTTATTTTCGTCTCTTTCCCCACTAGCGGGAGGGCCAAATGACACCGGGGAGCTGTTTTTT
CASSLFSSLSPLAGGPNDTGELFF
>NA|TRBJ2-3|TRBD1|TRBV24-1
TGTGCCACCAGTGATTTGGCAGGGGGTTTGACAGATACGCAGTATTTT
CATSDLAGGLTDTQYF
>once|TRBJ2-7|NA|TRBV2
TGTGCCACCAGAGGGACACGGGAAGCCTACGAGCAGTACTTC
CATRGTREAYEQYF
>NA|TRBJ2-7|NA|TRBV5-6
TGTGCCAGCAGCTTGGGCCGGTTTTCCTACGAGCAGTACTTC
CASSLGRFSYEQYF
>NA|TRBJ2-5|TRBD1|TRBV5-4
TGTGCCAGCAGCGGGCGGGACAGGGGTGAGACCCAGTACTTC
CASSGRDRGETQYF
>NA|TRBJ2-2|TRBD1|TRBV5-4
TGTGCCAGCAGCCGTAGGGACAGTCACACCGGGGAGCTGTTTTTT
CASSRRDSHTGELFF
>NA|TRBJ1-2|NA|TRBV24-1
TGTGCCACCAGTGATTTGCACGGGGACTATGGCTACACCTTC
CATSDLHGDYGYTF
>NA|TRBJ2-5|NA|TRBV5-1
TGCGCCAGCAGCTTGGCCAGGCAGCAAGAGACCCAGTACTTC
CASSLARQQETQYF
>NA|TRBJ2-5|NA|TRBV7-9
TGTGCCAGCAGCCCAACAGGAGCGGAGACCCAGTACTTC
CASSPTGAETQYF
>NA|TRBJ2-3|TRBD2|TRBV18
TGTGCCAGCTCACGAGGACTAGCGGGAATGACAGATACGCAGTATTTT
CASSRGLAGMTDTQYF
>NA|TRBJ2-7|NA|TRBV5-4
TGTGCCAGCAGCTTGGAACCCCTAGCGAGCTCCTACGAGCAGTACTTC
CASSLEPLASSYEQYF
>NA|TRBJ2-1|TRBD1|TRBV5-1
TGCGCCAGCAGCCCGGACAGGGGGTTGGATGAGCAGTTCTTC
CASSPDRGLDEQFF
>NA|TRBJ2-1|TRBD2|TRBV3-1/TRBV3-2
TGTGCCAGCAGCCAAGGACTAGCGGATGAGCAGTTCTTC
CASSQGLADEQFF
>NA|TRBJ2-7|TRBD2|TRBV4-1
TGCGCCAGCAGCCAATCGCCACGCCTAGCGGGAGGTACGGACGAGCAGTACTTC
CASSQSPRLAGGTDEQYF
>NA|TRBJ1-5|TRBD1|TRBV5-1
TGCGCCAGCAGCACAAAGCCGGGACAGGGGATAGGAAACAATCAGCCCCAGCATTTT
CASSTKPGQGIGNNQPQHF
>few|TRBJ2-7|NA|TRBV28
TGTGCCAGCAGACCTCCTAGGGGACTGATCTACGAGCAGTACTTC
CASRPPRGLIYEQYF
>NA|TRBJ2-3|TRBD2|TRBV7-6
TGTGCCAGCAGTCGACTAGCGGGGGGGAGCTCCACAGATACGCAGTATTTT
CASSRLAGGSSTDTQYF
>NA|TRBJ1-3|TRBD1|TRBV5-8
TGTGCCAGCAGCCCCAGGGGGGACACCATATATTTT
CASSPRGDTIYF
>NA|TRBJ1-2|NA|TRBV5-1
TGCGCCAGCAGCTTGGCACAGCTTTCTAACTATGGCTACACCTTC
CASSLAQLSNYGYTF
>NA|TRBJ2-1|TRBD2|TRBV7-3
TGTGCCAGCAGCTTAGATCCGGGACTACCCCCCTACAATGAGCAGTTCTTC
CASSLDPGLPPYNEQFF
>NA|TRBJ2-7|TRBD2|TRBV7-9
TGTGCCAGCAGCCTCCTAGCGGGAAGCTCCTACGAGCAGTACTTC
CASSLLAGSSYEQYF
>NA|TRBJ2-7|NA|TRBV28
TGTGCCAGCAGTTTTATTGAGGGCACCTACGAGCAGTACTTC
CASSFIEGTYEQYF
>NA|TRBJ1-1|NA|TRBV5-1
TGCGCCAGCAGCCGGGACACCAAGAACACTGAAGCTTTCTTT
CASSRDTKNTEAFF
>NA|TRBJ2-2|NA|TRBV18
TGTGCCAGCTCCCGCGGCACCGGGGAGCTGTTTTTT
CASSRGTGELFF
>once|TRBJ1-5|TRBD1|TRBV27
TGTGCCAGCAGTTTTAATCAGGGGGGAAATCAGCCCCAGCATTTT
CASSFNQGGNQPQHF
>NA|TRBJ2-5|TRBD2|TRBV7-2
TGTGCCAGCAGGCACAGCGGGAGCGGTTTCGAGACCCAGTACTTC
CASRHSGSGFETQYF
>NA|TRBJ2-7|TRBD1|TRBV27
TGTGCCAGCAAACGGGACAGCACCTACGAGCAGTACTTC
CASKRDSTYEQYF
>NA|TRBJ1-2|NA|TRBV6-5
TGTGCCGCAGGTAGCTATGGCTACACCTTC
CAAGSYGYTF
>NA|TRBJ1-6|TRBD1|TRBV7-9
TGTGCCAGCAGCTACGACAGGGTAAATTCACCCCTCCACTTT
CASSYDRVNSPLHF
>once|TRBJ2-1|TRBD2|TRBV11-1
TGTGCCAGCAGGGCCAGCGGGGAATCATACAATGAGCAGTTCTTC
CASRASGESYNEQFF
>NA|TRBJ2-1|NA|TRBV4-2
TGTGCCAGCAGCCAAAGTTCCGGGATCCGGCGGTCTGTTGAGCAGTTCTTC
CASSQSSGIRRSVEQFF
>once|TRBJ2-5|TRBD1|TRBV9
TGTGCCAGCAGCGCCGACAGGGGGGCCGAGACCCAGTACTTC
CASSADRGAETQYF
>NA|TRBJ1-2|TRBD1|TRBV7-2
TGTGCCAGCAGCTCGAGACAGGGGGAGAGCTATGGCTACACCTTC
CASSSRQGESYGYTF
>NA|TRBJ2-2|TRBD2|TRBV28
TGTGCCAGCAGTTCGGCCGAGCAGCGGGGGATTGCGAACACCGGGGAGCTGTTTTTT
CASSSAEQRGIANTGELFF
>NA|TRBJ2-7|NA|TRBV2
TGTGCCAGTAGACCCAGGGGCTACGAGCAGTACTTC
CASRPRGYEQYF
>NA|TRBJ2-7|NA|TRBV19
TGTGCCAGTAGTGGGACGGGGGTCTTCTGGGAGCAGTACTTC
CASSGTGVFWEQYF
>NA|TRBJ2-4|TRBD1|TRBV18
TGTGCCAGCTCACCCGACAGGGGGCGAGGAAACATTCAGTACTTC
CASSPDRGRGNIQYF
>few|TRBJ1-5|NA|TRBV2
TGTGCCAGCAGTGACGGGGTAAATCAGCCCCAGCATTTT
CASSDGVNQPQHF
>NA|TRBJ2-1|NA|TRBV6-5
TGTGCCAGCAGTTCCCCTATCAACTACAATGAGCAGTTCTTC
CASSSPINYNEQFF
>NA|TRBJ1-1|NA|TRBV6-5
TGTGCCAGCAGTTACTCAACCGGGATCGCTGAAGCTTTCTTT
CASSYSTGIAEAFF
>NA|TRBJ1-5|NA|TRBV6-5
TGTGCCAGCAGTTACTCTGGGGGGTCGGTAAGGTCCCAGCATTTT
CASSYSGGSVRSQHF
>NA|TRBJ2-7|TRBD2|TRBV11-2
TGTGCCAGCAGCTTAGTCTTGACTAGCGGAGACTACGAGCAGTACTTC
CASSLVLTSGDYEQYF
>NA|TRBJ1-5|NA|TRBV14
TGTGCCAGCAGCCAAAGCCGCTATCAGCCCCAGCATTTT
CASSQSRYQPQHF
>few|TRBJ2-7|NA|TRBV18
TGTGCCAGCTCACGAGGTTTCTACGAGCAGTACTTC
CASSRGFYEQYF
>NA|TRBJ2-7|TRBD1|TRBV29-1
TGCAGCGTTGCACAGGGGTCTACCTACGAGCAGTACTTC
CSVAQGSTYEQYF
>NA|TRBJ2-7|NA|TRBV20-1
TGCAGTGCTAGTAGACAATTCGGCCTTTTTTACGAGCAGTACTTC
CSASRQFGLFYEQYF
>NA|TRBJ2-3|NA|TRBV4-1
TGCGCCAGCAGCCAAGATCAGCGGAAACCACCGATGGATACGCAGTATTTT
CASSQDQRKPPMDTQYF
>NA|TRBJ1-2|NA|TRBV5-1
TGCGCCAGCGGTGAGGGCGTTGACTACACCTTC
CASGEGVDYTF
>NA|TRBJ2-1|NA|TRBV7-9
TGTGCCAGCAGCTTGGGGCATCCCAGCTCCTACAATGAGCAGTTCTTC
CASSLGHPSSYNEQFF